The subject of this entry is one T cell receptor (beta chain). Its antigen is still unknown. No base-level quality is on record; no much larger clone is a single base apart. The data are from a study of cytomegalovirus exposure and HLA in healthy donors (TCRdb year 2017). About the investigation overall: In an earlier analysis of about 560 of the donors, 276 Gb of sequence data and approximately 100 million unique TCR beta sequences from 150 million to 200 million T cells were reported. Donor age, sex, ethnicity and CMV serostatus were collected together with the repertoire data. The study aimed to test whether signatures of past pathogen exposure could be identified by cataloging public T cell receptors. A later genetic analysis used genome-wide SNP genotypes for about 65% of the 666 donors, treating that subset as a discovery cohort. Of the approximately 400 genotyped donors, about 84% fell in the genetic ancestry cluster associated with self-reported Caucasian donors. In addition to the first cohort of roughly 700 subjects, a separate validation cohort of 120 different subjects was used. The T cell repertoires of 550 to 850 subjects were profiled by immunosequencing and related to cytomegalovirus serostatus. To study patterns of TCR occurrence, a later analysis re-analyzed previously published TCR beta repertoires from 650 to 750 donors and added high-resolution HLA genotyping. Roughly 5 DR-DQ haplotypes were treated as single units for association and clustering because of strong linkage in the cohort. To decide whether each TCR beta V gene segment behaved as functional or pseudogenic, an earlier analysis of some 600 of the donors relied on high-throughput TCR beta sequencing. To predict cytomegalovirus infection status, the study brought together high-throughput TCR immunosequencing, statistical association of individual TCRs with disease status, and machine learning. Among around 400 genotyped donors of the cohort, an average of approximately 240,000 unique TCR beta nucleotide sequences was sequenced per donor, of which about 18% were non-productive. The later analysis used no new phenotypic data to find candidate immune exposures, relying instead on TCR beta sequences and their occurrence across donors. Class I and class II HLA loci were covered by the typing at four-digit resolution. Approximately 300 gigabases of sequencing data and about 92 million unique TCR sequences made up an early release that covered several hundred HLA-typed donors. Typing coverage differed by locus: A, B, C, DRB1 and DQB1 were typed in roughly 620-630 donors, DQA1 in about 500, DPA1 in 600 to 610, and DPB1 in 472. All discovery cohort repertoires had been generated on a single sequencing platform. Study-level results and caveats: A later analysis reported that several top co-occurrence clusters appeared linked to parvovirus B19, influenza, CMV and Epstein-Barr virus. A later analysis found that TCR association rates varied across HLA loci, with DRB1 alleles showing the most associated TCRs and HLA-C alleles the fewest. The classifier was reported to diagnose cytomegalovirus status with high specificity and sensitivity in both the original and validation cohorts. While some public TCRs were present in many individuals, most TCR sequences turned up only very rarely across donors. In a later analysis, HLA-associated TCR beta chains were found to be more clonally expanded and to have lower generation probabilities than equally common non-associated chains. Because some donors lacked HLA typing at each locus, the association tests relied only on the typed subset. The authors suggested that the approach could potentially be extended to other disease states and immunological phenotypes. Some IMGT-functional V segments, including TRBV6-2 and TRBV6-3, could not be distinguished by the 87-base-pair reads and were therefore excluded. A later analysis associated 16,951 TCR beta sequences with specific HLA alleles at a false discovery rate of 0.05. A few of the identified cytomegalovirus-associated TCR beta chains were confirmed in vitro to be specific for cytomegalovirus antigens. The study gave a list of 150 to 200 TCR beta chains associated with cytomegalovirus. In a later analysis, most CMV-associated TCR beta chains were found to appear HLA-restricted, with HLA associations seemingly driven largely by CMV exposure. Assigning TCR associations to individual alleles was difficult when HLA alleles, especially DR and DQ, strongly co-occurred. V-gene and J-gene trimming of TCR beta chains was associated with a missense DCLRE1C variant in a later genetic analysis, and the association was replicated in an independent cohort. Because counts were too low, roughly 18 rarely observed V segments, including chromosome 9 orphons, were left out of the earlier analysis of a few hundred of the donors. According to a later genetic analysis, donors in an Asian-associated ancestry cluster had fewer N-insertions in productive TCRs than the approximately 710-donor mean. A further reported finding was that TCR beta sequences accurately predicted the HLA-A and HLA-B alleles for most subjects in the first cohort. The presence/absence analyses assumed that sequencing depth was roughly uniform across donors, and that assumption may not be true. Linkage disequilibrium might explain the correlated functional status among segregating V segments, but an unknown experimental factor could not be ruled out. A cluster of highly shared sequence variants was judged likely to be a technical artifact of the sequencing pipeline. The only immune exposure information available for the cohort was CMV serostatus. This cohort had only TCR beta chains sequenced, and the lack of alpha or paired-chain data limited which features could be detected. In an earlier analysis of 587 of the donors, most TCR beta V segments appeared in productive rearrangements about 87% or about 30% of the time, broadly matching IMGT annotations.

The cohort comprised under 700 healthy bone marrow donors. Cohort members were all nominally healthy when sampled, although unrecorded immune exposures were likely present. The donor tested CMV seropositive, placing the donor among the approximately 290 seropositive members of the cohort. Each donor provided a peripheral blood sample, and peripheral blood mononuclear cells were used for TCR beta sequencing. The Qiagen DNeasy Blood Extraction Kit was used to extract genomic DNA from the blood cell samples. The germline V gene gives CDR1 as MDHEN and CDR2 as SYDVKM. Unmatched junction bases come to 12, with V trimmed by 5 bases and J by 1 base. The CDR3 has 17 amino acids, counting the end cysteine and phenylalanine. The entry retains the CDR3 DNA only, 51 bases that are in frame from base 1. Receptors were amplified or captured by the immunoSEQ multiplex PCR assay. The multiplex PCR relied on a mix of 60 forward primers for TCR Vbeta segments and 13 reverse primers for TCR Jbeta segments. The CDR3 region of rearranged TCR beta genes was amplified from genomic DNA by a multiplex PCR assay. Amplified TCR beta libraries were sequenced as 87-base-pair reads on the Illumina HiSeq System. On the authors' methods: A later analysis tallied about 77 million unique TCR beta chains across the 666 repertoires, and approximately 11 million of those chains were shared by two or more donors. A nearest-neighbor algorithm error-corrected the raw reads and collapsed the reads into unique sequences, merging closely related sequences to remove PCR and sequencing errors. Alignment of CDR3 sequences to IMGT reference sequences was used to assign V, D and J gene segments. Each retained sequence needed at least a six-nucleotide match to both a V gene segment and a J gene segment. Rearrangements were called productive when the CDR3 lacked stop codons and stayed in frame with V and J; all others were non-productive. Following IMGT convention, CDR3 was defined as the stretch from the second conserved V-encoded cysteine up to the conserved J-encoded phenylalanine. The earlier analysis of a few hundred of the donors excluded sequences that lacked an unambiguous match to a single V gene segment. An earlier analysis of a few hundred of the donors classified V segments as functional when productive rearrangements were above 56.7% and as segregating when the standard deviation between donors was above 5%. A statistical classification framework was built for diagnosing cytomegalovirus status from the catalog of TCR beta chain sequences. A later analysis assigned V and J genes by comparing TCR nucleotide sequences with IMGT/GENE-DB human TR gene sequences. Using the TCRdist pipeline, a later analysis assigned CDR3 sequences along with most-parsimonious VDJ recombination scenarios. A later analysis defined each TCR beta chain by its CDR3 amino acid sequence plus V-gene family, and excluded reads lacking a unique V-gene family. A later analysis removed 550 to 700 highly shared, low-generation-probability nucleotide sequences to deal with suspected cross-contamination and a sequencing artifact. In a later analysis, a clonal expansion index was calculated for each public chain from normalized within-repertoire ranks of inferred template counts. In a later analysis, generation probabilities were computed using a VDJ recombination model fitted to out-of-frame rearrangements, and the results were checked against IGoR. A later analysis scored TCR-TCR, TCR-HLA and TCR-CMV co-occurrence with hypergeometric tests, applying a repertoire-size bias correction to TCR pairs. To estimate false discovery rates, a later analysis permuted the HLA or CMV assignments 20 times. In a later analysis, co-occurring TCRs were grouped using DBSCAN, and TCRdist sequence similarity was added for clustering within HLA-allele-positive subsets. For co-occurrence clustering, repertoires with fewer than 30,000 or more than 120,000 public chains were excluded, along with roughly five repertoires with anomalous nucleotide sharing. Entries here come from immuneACCESS through TCRdb and include only in-frame sequences with V and J called. Some clones fail to appear in such tables; in the studies checked, an unresolved V gene covers under half of the shortfall, and the cause of the remainder is unknown. V and J calls and clone size are copied from that table; D and trimming were computed from the DNA. A total of some 160,000 clones appear in this sample, roughly two thirds of them only once. The ten largest clones capture under 7% of the sample.

This TCR derives from a woman in her late teens or twenties in good health and CMV-seropositive. The source material was PBMCs. The chain joins TRBV28 to TRBJ2-3; 7 bases in the middle match TRBD2. CDR3 loop: CASSRFVGGIRTDTQYF. Here is the DNA: TGTGCCAGCAGTAGGTTCGTGGGGGGGATTCGCACAGATACGCAGTATTTT.